This note documents a single TCR beta chain sequence. Germline V gene data show CDR1 as LGHNA and CDR2 as YNFKEQ. This CDR3 region has 15 residues. V lost 3 bases and J lost 0; bases outside the gene matches: 4. This sample stems from a study of blood T cell repertoires in COVID-19. The wider study: Samples representing acute and convalescent COVID-19 were sourced from the United States, Italy and Spain.

Produced via immunoSEQ multiplex PCR; TCRdb's table is partial and in-frame only. The sample lists 150,000 to 200,000 clones, around 80% occurring once. Membership in each cohort depended on participant-reported clinical history. The sample taken for sequencing was PBMCs or T cells enriched from blood (not recorded which). The chain has TRBV4-2 and TRBJ2-7; 8 positions match TRBD2. This TCR was recovered from a woman aged 45-59 years who had recovered from COVID-19. CDR3 in DNA: TGTGCCAGCAGCCATCCGGGGGGGAGCTCCTACGAGCAGTACTTC. It yields the protein CASSHPGGSSYEQYF.